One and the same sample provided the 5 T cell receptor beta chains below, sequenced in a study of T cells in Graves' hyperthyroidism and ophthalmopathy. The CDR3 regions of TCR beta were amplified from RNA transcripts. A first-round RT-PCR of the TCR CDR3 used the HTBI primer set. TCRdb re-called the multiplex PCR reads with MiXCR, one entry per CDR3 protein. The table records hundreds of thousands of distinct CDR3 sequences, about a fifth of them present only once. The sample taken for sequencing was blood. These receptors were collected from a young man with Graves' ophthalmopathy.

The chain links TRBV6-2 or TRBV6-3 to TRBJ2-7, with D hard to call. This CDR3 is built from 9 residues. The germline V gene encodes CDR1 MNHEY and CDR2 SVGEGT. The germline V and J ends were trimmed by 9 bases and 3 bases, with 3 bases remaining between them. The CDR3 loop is CARFYEQYF. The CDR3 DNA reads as TGTGCCAGGTTCTACGAGCAGTACTTC.

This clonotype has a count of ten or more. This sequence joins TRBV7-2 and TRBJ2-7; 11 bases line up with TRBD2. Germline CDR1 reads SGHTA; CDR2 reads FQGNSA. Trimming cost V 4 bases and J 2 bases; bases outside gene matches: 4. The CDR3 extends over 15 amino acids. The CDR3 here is CASSSASGRTYEQYF. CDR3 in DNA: TGTGCCAGCAGCTCTGCTAGCGGGAGGACCTACGAGCAGTACTTC.

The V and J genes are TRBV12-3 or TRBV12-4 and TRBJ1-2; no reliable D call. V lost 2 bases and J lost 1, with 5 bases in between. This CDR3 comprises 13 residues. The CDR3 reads CASSLPDNYGYTF. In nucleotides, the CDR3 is TGTGCCAGCAGTTTACCAGATAACTATGGCTACACCTTC.

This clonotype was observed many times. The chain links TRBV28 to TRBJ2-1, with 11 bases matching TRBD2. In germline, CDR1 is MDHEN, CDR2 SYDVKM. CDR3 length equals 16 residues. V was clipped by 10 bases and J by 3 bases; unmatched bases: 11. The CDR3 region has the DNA TGTGCCACCGTGACTAGCGGGATGATCTTCTACAATGAGCAGTTCTTC. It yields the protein CATVTSGMIFYNEQFF.

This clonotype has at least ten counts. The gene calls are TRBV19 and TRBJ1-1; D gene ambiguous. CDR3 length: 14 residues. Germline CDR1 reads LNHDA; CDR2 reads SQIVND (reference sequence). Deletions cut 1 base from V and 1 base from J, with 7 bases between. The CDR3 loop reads CASSIGGPNTEAFF. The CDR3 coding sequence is TGTGCCAGTAGTATAGGTGGGCCGAACACTGAAGCTTTCTTT.